The clone carrying this T cell receptor (beta chain) was counted a few times. The antigen remains unidentified. The data derive from a study of T-cell memory formation after mild COVID-19. TCRdb reprocessed the 5' RACE reads via MiXCR and lists one record per CDR3 protein. The sample contains about 190,000 distinct CDR3 sequences, 8% to 11% of which appear only once. Whole-study findings and limits: CD8+ contracting clones occupied EMRA, while CD4+ ones occupied mainly CM and EM. Memory cells collected pre-infection included some clones that later responded, suggesting cross-reactive memory joined.

Germline CDR1 and CDR2: DFQATT and SNEGSKA (reference sequence). There are 13 residues in the CDR3. V shed 3 bases and J shed 2 bases, with 10 bases lying between them. Sequencing was performed on PBMCs or a T cell subset sorted from them (not recorded which). The receptor was derived from a man in his late teens or twenties who had mild COVID-19 (a few samples of this study predate the infection). Cell type and time point are not known. The J gene is TRBJ2-5, the V gene TRBV20-1; D may be TRBD2 (5 bases). The CDR3 protein is CSASSGIQETQYF. CDR3 bases: TGCAGTGCTAGTTCCGGGATTCAAGAGACCCAGTACTTC.